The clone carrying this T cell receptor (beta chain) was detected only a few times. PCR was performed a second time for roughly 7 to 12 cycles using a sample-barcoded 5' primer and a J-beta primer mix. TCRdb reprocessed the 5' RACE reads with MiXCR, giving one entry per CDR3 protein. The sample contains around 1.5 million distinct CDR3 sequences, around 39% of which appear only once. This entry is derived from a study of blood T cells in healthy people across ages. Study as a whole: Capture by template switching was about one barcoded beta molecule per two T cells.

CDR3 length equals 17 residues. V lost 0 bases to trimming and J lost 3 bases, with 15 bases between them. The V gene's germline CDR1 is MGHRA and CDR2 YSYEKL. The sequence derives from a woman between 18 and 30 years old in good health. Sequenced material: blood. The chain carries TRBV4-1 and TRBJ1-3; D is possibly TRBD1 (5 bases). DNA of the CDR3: TGCGCCAGCAGCCAAGATCCTAGGGACCAGGGTGGAAACACCATATATTTT. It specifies CASSQDPRDQGGNTIYF.